This T cell receptor beta chain was observed in a study of cytomegalovirus exposure and HLA in healthy donors. The PCR made use of 60 Vbeta and 13 Jbeta primers. The method was immunoSEQ multiplex PCR; TCRdb's version includes in-frame clones alone and lacks a portion of them. This sample has fewer than 150,000 clones, with 80% found just once. Concerning this clone: The antigen remains unidentified.

Study-level results: It was about 180 TCR beta chains that were listed as cytomegalovirus-associated. When analyzed later, the rates of TCR association showed variation by HLA locus, with DRB1 the most and HLA-C the fewest.

V lost 1 base to trimming and J lost 0 bases, with 5 bases between them. Germline CDR1 and CDR2: GTSNPN and SVGIG (reference sequence). The CDR3 spans 13 residues. The rearrangement links TRBV30 to TRBJ2-3; no clear D. Sequencing was done on a sample of PBMCs. The TCR originated in a male donor in good health and CMV-seronegative. CDR3: CAWSAVSTDTQYF. DNA of the CDR3: TGTGCCTGGAGTGCAGTCAGCACAGATACGCAGTATTTT.